This entry lists 5 T cell receptor beta chains sequenced from one sample in a study of response to subunit inactivated influenza vaccine (dated by TCRdb to 2016 to 2019). Preparation of the library involved RT-PCR. Instrument on record: Illumina HiSeq 2500. In TCRdb, the public reads were trimmed at Q25 with fastp and aligned with MiXCR, with productive beta chains retained. All rows with the same CDR3 protein become a single entry with the most common DNA and genes. The sample yields around 200,000 distinct CDR3 sequences; roughly 8.7% were counted once. The leading ten clones occupy roughly a tenth of the sample. Sample: non-naive T cells sorted from PBMCs, taken on the day of vaccination. Interpreted using the paper, the cell subset or site label stands for: memory T cell fraction. The receptors here all came from a man between 50 and 59 years old who received an inactivated influenza vaccine. Donor details come from another sample of the same person, matched by shared clones.

A few counts support this clonotype. CDR3 in amino acids: CASSPRQFSSYEQYF. Here the CDR3 DNA reads TGCGCCAGCAGCCCGAGACAGTTCAGCTCCTACGAGCAGTACTTC. This chain links TRBV5-1 with TRBJ2-7; D is perhaps TRBD1 (5 bases). Trimming pared 4 bases from V and 0 bases from J, leaving 14 bases between. The CDR3 contains 15 residues. CDR1 is SGHRS and CDR2 is YFSETQ in the germline V gene.

This clonotype has ten or more counts. The V gene is TRBV18, the J gene TRBJ2-5, with D maybe TRBD2 (5 bases). Trimming shortened V by 3 bases and J by 3 bases, and 8 bases separated the two germline ends. Germline V gene data show CDR1 as KGHSH and CDR2 as LQKENI. The CDR3 extends over 13 amino acids. The CDR3 reads CASSPRGEETQYF. The CDR3 DNA is TGTGCCAGCTCACCTCGGGGTGAAGAGACCCAGTACTTC.

V gene TRBV20-1 combines with J gene TRBJ2-7; 8 bases are shared with TRBD1. The CDR3 has 13 amino acids. Germline loops: CDR1 DFQATT, CDR2 SNEGSKA (reference sequence). V shed 4 bases, J shed 7 bases, and the junction held 9 bases outside the gene matches. Written as DNA, the CDR3 is TGCAGTGCTACTAGGACAGGGTTTGAGGAGCAGTACTTC. Its translation is CSATRTGFEEQYF.

This clonotype has a count of ten or more. This sequence joins TRBV5-6 and TRBJ2-3, with a possible D match to TRBD1 (6 bases). The V end lost 5 bases, the J end lost 6 bases, and 16 bases lay between the germline ends. The V gene's germline CDR1 is SGHDT and CDR2 YYEEEE. The CDR3 spans 14 residues. CDR3 protein: CASSSNGGRDTQYF. For the CDR3, the DNA is TGTGCCAGCAGTAGTAATGGGGGCAGGGATACGCAGTATTTT.

The rearrangement joins TRBV21-1 to TRBJ2-7; TRBD1, the table's D call, was not compared with the DNA. TRBV21-1 is a known pseudogene. The CDR3 runs 16 residues. This chain's CDR3 is CASSKAMGGRSYEQYF. The DNA of the CDR3 is TGTGCCAGCAGCAAAGCAATGGGGGGACGGTCCTACGAGCAGTACTTC.